This is a list of T cell receptor beta chains from one sample in a study of T cells in Graves' hyperthyroidism and ophthalmopathy. TCRdb passed the multiplex PCR reads through MiXCR, listing each CDR3 protein once. Of around 250,000 distinct CDR3 sequences in the sample, less than 15% were seen once. Input material: blood. Receptor source: a woman aged 40 to 49 with Graves' hyperthyroidism that later progressed to Graves' ophthalmopathy. The CDR3 runs from the conserved cysteine through the conserved F or W. Each record gives: V gene, J gene, clone size, D gene, CDR3 DNA, CDR3 protein. The D gene is left open where the match is weak. Expanded clones get a size class; other rows say once, few or many, or leave the size out.

v_gene: TRBV3-1
j_gene: TRBJ2-3
abundance: NA
d_gene: NA
CDR3nt: TGTGCCAGCAGCCTCGACGGGAGAAGGGTGAATACGCAGTATTTT
CDR3aa: CASSLDGRRVNTQYF

v_gene: TRBV20-1
j_gene: TRBJ2-5
abundance: NA
d_gene: TRBD1
CDR3nt: TGCAGTGCTAGGGGGGACAGGGAAGGAGAGACCCAGTACTTC
CDR3aa: CSARGDREGETQYF

v_gene: TRBV20-1
j_gene: TRBJ1-5
abundance: few
d_gene: NA
CDR3nt: TGCAGTGCTAGAGATCCGGGGCAGCGCAATCAGCCCCAGCATTTT
CDR3aa: CSARDPGQRNQPQHF

v_gene: TRBV7-8
j_gene: TRBJ2-5
abundance: many
d_gene: NA
CDR3nt: TGTGCCAGCAGCTTAGCGCGTGGGACCCAGTACTTC
CDR3aa: CASSLARGTQYF

v_gene: TRBV7-6
j_gene: TRBJ2-3
abundance: many
d_gene: TRBD2
CDR3nt: TGTGCCATCAAAGCGGGAGCCGGCACAGATACGCAGTATTTT
CDR3aa: CAIKAGAGTDTQYF

v_gene: TRBV5-1
j_gene: TRBJ2-3
abundance: many
d_gene: NA
CDR3nt: TGCGCCAGCAGCTTGGGGCGGTTAAGTAGCACAGATACGCAGTATTTT
CDR3aa: CASSLGRLSSTDTQYF

v_gene: TRBV28
j_gene: TRBJ1-2
abundance: many
d_gene: NA
CDR3nt: TGTGCCAGCAAGGGGGTTGGCTACACCTTC
CDR3aa: CASKGVGYTF

v_gene: TRBV12-3/TRBV12-4
j_gene: TRBJ2-1
abundance: many
d_gene: TRBD2
CDR3nt: TGTGCCAGCAGAATAGCGGGAGGCTATTCAGGTGAGCAGTTCTTC
CDR3aa: CASRIAGGYSGEQFF

v_gene: TRBV20-1
j_gene: TRBJ2-4
abundance: NA
d_gene: TRBD1
CDR3nt: TGCAGTGCTATTACAGGGGGCGGAAACATTCAGTACTTC
CDR3aa: CSAITGGGNIQYF

v_gene: TRBV20-1
j_gene: TRBJ2-7
abundance: many
d_gene: NA
CDR3nt: TGCAGTGCTAACGGGGGAGGGGGGGGAAGTGGCGAGCAGTACTTC
CDR3aa: CSANGGGGGSGEQYF

v_gene: TRBV27
j_gene: TRBJ2-3
abundance: many
d_gene: TRBD1
CDR3nt: TGTGCCAGCAGTTTATTAACAGGGGGCACAGATACGCAGTATTTT
CDR3aa: CASSLLTGGTDTQYF

v_gene: TRBV11-1
j_gene: TRBJ2-3
abundance: many
d_gene: NA
CDR3nt: TGTGCCAGCAGCTTAGAGTGGGGACCAACAGATACGCAGTATTTT
CDR3aa: CASSLEWGPTDTQYF

v_gene: TRBV20-1
j_gene: TRBJ1-5
abundance: few
d_gene: NA
CDR3nt: TGCAGTGCTAGATATCTTGGTCACCTGGGGGCTCAGCCCCAGCATTTT
CDR3aa: CSARYLGHLGAQPQHF

v_gene: TRBV7-9
j_gene: TRBJ1-2
abundance: many
d_gene: TRBD1
CDR3nt: TGTGCCAGCAGCTTAGATGGACAGGGGAACTATGGCTACACCTTC
CDR3aa: CASSLDGQGNYGYTF

v_gene: TRBV7-9
j_gene: TRBJ2-1
abundance: many
d_gene: TRBD2
CDR3nt: TGTGCCAGCAGCGATTGGGGGGGAGTTACCTACAATGAGCAGTTCTTC
CDR3aa: CASSDWGGVTYNEQFF

v_gene: TRBV18
j_gene: TRBJ2-7
abundance: NA
d_gene: TRBD1
CDR3nt: TGTGCCAGCTCACTAAACACGGGACAGGGCCACGAGCAGTACTTC
CDR3aa: CASSLNTGQGHEQYF

v_gene: TRBV6-5
j_gene: TRBJ1-2
abundance: many
d_gene: NA
CDR3nt: TGTGCCAGCAGTTACTTCGGGAAAGGCTACACCTTC
CDR3aa: CASSYFGKGYTF

v_gene: TRBV5-5
j_gene: TRBJ1-2
abundance: many
d_gene: NA
CDR3nt: TGTGCCAGCAGCAAGCCCCCCCCGAACTATGGCTACACCTTC
CDR3aa: CASSKPPPNYGYTF

v_gene: TRBV28
j_gene: TRBJ2-5
abundance: many
d_gene: TRBD2
CDR3nt: TGTGCCAGCAGTTCCGCCGGGACTAGCGGCGAGACCCAGTACTTC
CDR3aa: CASSSAGTSGETQYF

v_gene: TRBV18
j_gene: TRBJ1-1
abundance: many
d_gene: NA
CDR3nt: TGTGCCAGCTCACCTTCGACGATTAGGGCTGAAGCTTTCTTT
CDR3aa: CASSPSTIRAEAFF

v_gene: TRBV5-6
j_gene: TRBJ2-2
abundance: NA
d_gene: TRBD1
CDR3nt: TGTGCCAGCAGCTGGGACAGGGGGCTTCACGGGGAGCTGTTTTTT
CDR3aa: CASSWDRGLHGELFF

v_gene: TRBV4-1
j_gene: TRBJ2-3
abundance: NA
d_gene: TRBD2
CDR3nt: TGCGCCAGCAGCCAGGGTCGGTGGGGGGGTGCAGATACGCAGTATTTT
CDR3aa: CASSQGRWGGADTQYF

v_gene: TRBV9
j_gene: TRBJ1-4
abundance: many
d_gene: NA
CDR3nt: TGTGCCAGCAGCGAAGGTCCCTCAGAAAAACTGTTTTTT
CDR3aa: CASSEGPSEKLFF

v_gene: TRBV19
j_gene: TRBJ1-6
abundance: few
d_gene: NA
CDR3nt: TGTGCCAGTAGTATGCAGGGTGATTCACCCCTCCACTTT
CDR3aa: CASSMQGDSPLHF

v_gene: TRBV7-8
j_gene: TRBJ2-2
abundance: many
d_gene: NA
CDR3nt: TGTGCCAGCAGCCCGGTGGACGGGGAGCTGTTTTTT
CDR3aa: CASSPVDGELFF

v_gene: TRBV5-1
j_gene: TRBJ1-1
abundance: many
d_gene: TRBD1
CDR3nt: TGCGCCAGCAGCTTGGCCGGGACAGGGGGCACTGAAGCTTTCTTT
CDR3aa: CASSLAGTGGTEAFF

v_gene: TRBV30
j_gene: TRBJ2-2
abundance: many
d_gene: NA
CDR3nt: TGTGCCTGGAGAACTACCGGGACACACACCGGGGAGCTGTTTTTT
CDR3aa: CAWRTTGTHTGELFF

v_gene: TRBV11-2
j_gene: TRBJ2-5
abundance: many
d_gene: TRBD2
CDR3nt: TGTGCCAGCAGCTCACCTCCGCCTGGAGCGGGAAATCAAGAGACCCAGTACTTC
CDR3aa: CASSSPPPGAGNQETQYF

v_gene: TRBV4-1
j_gene: TRBJ1-1
abundance: many
d_gene: NA
CDR3nt: TGCGCCAGCAGCCAAGAAGCCGGCAGGGGTCGGTACACTGAAGCTTTCTTT
CDR3aa: CASSQEAGRGRYTEAFF

v_gene: TRBV4-1
j_gene: TRBJ1-5
abundance: many
d_gene: NA
CDR3nt: TGCGCCAGCAGCCAAGATCGCCTAAATAGCAATCAGCCCCAGCATTTT
CDR3aa: CASSQDRLNSNQPQHF

v_gene: TRBV28
j_gene: TRBJ1-3
abundance: many
d_gene: NA
CDR3nt: TGTGCCAGCAGTTTGTCAGGGGGAAACACCATATATTTT
CDR3aa: CASSLSGGNTIYF

v_gene: TRBV28
j_gene: TRBJ1-5
abundance: NA
d_gene: NA
CDR3nt: TGTGCCAGCAGTTTTCTGGGGAGGGGCGGGGGCAATCAGCCCCAGCATTTT
CDR3aa: CASSFLGRGGGNQPQHF

v_gene: TRBV5-5
j_gene: TRBJ2-1
abundance: many
d_gene: NA
CDR3nt: TGTGCCAGCCGCAGGGCGGAATATGAGCAGTTCTTC
CDR3aa: CASRRAEYEQFF

v_gene: TRBV15
j_gene: TRBJ2-1
abundance: many
d_gene: NA
CDR3nt: TGTGCCACCAGCAGAGACCCTAGCTTGAATGAGCAGTTCTTC
CDR3aa: CATSRDPSLNEQFF

v_gene: TRBV7-9
j_gene: TRBJ2-1
abundance: many
d_gene: TRBD2
CDR3nt: TGTGCCAGCAGCTCCGGGGCGGGAGCGGACTCCTACAATGAGCAGTTCTTC
CDR3aa: CASSSGAGADSYNEQFF